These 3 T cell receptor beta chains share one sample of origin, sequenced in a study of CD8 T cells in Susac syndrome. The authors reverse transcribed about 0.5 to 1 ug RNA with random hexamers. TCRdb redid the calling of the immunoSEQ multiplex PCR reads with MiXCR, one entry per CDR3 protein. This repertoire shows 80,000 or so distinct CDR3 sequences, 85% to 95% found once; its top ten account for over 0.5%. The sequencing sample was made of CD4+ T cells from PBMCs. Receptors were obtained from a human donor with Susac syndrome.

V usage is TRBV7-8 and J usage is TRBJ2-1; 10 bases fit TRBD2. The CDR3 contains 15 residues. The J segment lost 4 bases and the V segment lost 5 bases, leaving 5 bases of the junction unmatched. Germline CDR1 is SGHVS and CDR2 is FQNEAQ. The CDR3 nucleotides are TGTGCCAGCAGCCCTCTAGCGGGAGCGTACAATGAGCAGTTCTTC. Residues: CASSPLAGAYNEQFF.

CDR3 sequence: CASSWPSGTGYGYTF. Written as DNA, the CDR3 is TGTGCCAGCAGTTGGCCCTCCGGGACAGGGTATGGCTACACCTTC. The genes are TRBV6-6 and TRBJ1-2; TRBD1 matches at 9 bases. Germline CDR1 MNHNY, CDR2 SVGAGI (reference sequence). The trim removed 4 bases at V and 5 bases at J, leaving 8 bases unmatched. This CDR3 has 15 amino acids.

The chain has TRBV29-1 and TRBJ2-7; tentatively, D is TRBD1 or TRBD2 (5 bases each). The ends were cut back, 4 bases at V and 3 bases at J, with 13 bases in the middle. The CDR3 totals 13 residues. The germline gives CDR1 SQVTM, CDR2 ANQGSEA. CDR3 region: CSVGDVRNYEQYF. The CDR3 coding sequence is TGCAGCGTTGGGGACGTAAGAAACTACGAGCAGTACTTC.